The sequence of this T cell receptor (beta chain) was determined in a study of monozygotic twins with inflammatory bowel disease. Details on this clonotype: Its target is unknown.

Study results and limitations: Evidence did not back any single strong signal or clonotype linked to IBD. People with IBD had fewer clonotypes in common with others than healthy twins did, especially with disease activity.

Germline values: CDR1 SGHRS, CDR2 YFSETQ. The CDR3 is 15 amino acids. Each UMI harboured a 6-nucleotide sample barcode and was appended via template switching. TCRdb re-called the 5' RACE reads and catalogs CDR3 proteins one per entry, DNA excluded. The record lists 440,000 or so distinct CDR3 sequences, of which the ten most abundant hold less than 2.5%. The authors isolated total RNA from whole blood without sorting T cells. The V call is TRBV5-1, the J call TRBJ2-3; without DNA, the TCRdb call of TRBD1 cannot be checked. Sequencing was done on a sample of blood. The clonotype comes from a human donor with ulcerative colitis or Crohn's disease, or a healthy co-twin of an affected twin (not recorded which). Here the CDR3 reads CASSYSGGQADTQYF. The full variable domain, completed using reference TRBV5-1 and TRBJ2-3, is KAGVTQTPRYLIKTRGQQVTLSCSPISGHRSVSWYQQTPGQGLQFLFEYFSETQRNKGNFPGRFSGRQFSNSRSEMNVSTLELGDSALYLCASSYSGGQADTQYFGPGTRLTVL.